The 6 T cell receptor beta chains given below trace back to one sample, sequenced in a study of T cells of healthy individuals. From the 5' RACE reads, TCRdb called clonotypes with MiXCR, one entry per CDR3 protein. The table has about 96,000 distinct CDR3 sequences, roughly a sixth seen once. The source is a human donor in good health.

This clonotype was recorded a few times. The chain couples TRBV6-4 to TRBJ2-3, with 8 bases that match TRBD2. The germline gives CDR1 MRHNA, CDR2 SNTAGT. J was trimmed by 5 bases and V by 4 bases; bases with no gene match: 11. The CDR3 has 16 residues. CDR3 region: CASSGGAGTRGDTQYF. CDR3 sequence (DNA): TGTGCCAGCAGTGGGGGTGCCGGGACTAGGGGAGATACGCAGTATTTT.

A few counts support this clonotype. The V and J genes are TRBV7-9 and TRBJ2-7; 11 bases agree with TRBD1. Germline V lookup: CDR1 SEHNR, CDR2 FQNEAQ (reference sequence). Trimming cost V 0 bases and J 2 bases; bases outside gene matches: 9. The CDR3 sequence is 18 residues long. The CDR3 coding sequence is TGTGCCAGCAGCTTAGCCGGGACAGGGGGTTTAGGGGCCTACGAGCAGTACTTC. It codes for CASSLAGTGGLGAYEQYF.

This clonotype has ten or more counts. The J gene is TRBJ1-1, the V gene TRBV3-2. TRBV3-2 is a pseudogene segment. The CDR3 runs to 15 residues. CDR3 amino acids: CASSPSVEGGGEAFF. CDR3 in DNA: TGTGCCAGCAGCCCGTCCGTGGAGGGTGGTGGTGAAGCTTTCTTT.

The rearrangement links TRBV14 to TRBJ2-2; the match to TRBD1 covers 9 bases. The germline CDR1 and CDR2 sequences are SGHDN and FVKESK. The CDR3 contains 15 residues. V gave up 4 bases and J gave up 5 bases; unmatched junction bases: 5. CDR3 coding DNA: TGTGCCAGCAGCCTAACAGGGGGCTGGACCGGGGAGCTGTTTTTT. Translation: CASSLTGGWTGELFF.

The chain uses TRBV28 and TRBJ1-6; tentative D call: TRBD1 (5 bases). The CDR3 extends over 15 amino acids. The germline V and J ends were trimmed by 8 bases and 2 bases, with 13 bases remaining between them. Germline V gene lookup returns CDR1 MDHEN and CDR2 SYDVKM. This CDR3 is CASLTGTAYNSPLHF. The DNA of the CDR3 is TGTGCCAGCCTGACCGGGACGGCCTATAATTCACCCCTCCACTTT.

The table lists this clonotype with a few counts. CDR3: CASGPSGSQGEQFF. The CDR3, as DNA: TGTGCCAGCGGGCCTAGCGGGAGTCAGGGTGAGCAGTTCTTC. The V gene is TRBV2, the J gene TRBJ2-1; 10 bases are a match to TRBD2. Germline CDR1 reads SNHLY; CDR2 reads FYNNEI. The J segment lost 9 bases and the V segment lost 8 bases, leaving 10 bases of the junction unmatched. The CDR3 runs 14 residues.